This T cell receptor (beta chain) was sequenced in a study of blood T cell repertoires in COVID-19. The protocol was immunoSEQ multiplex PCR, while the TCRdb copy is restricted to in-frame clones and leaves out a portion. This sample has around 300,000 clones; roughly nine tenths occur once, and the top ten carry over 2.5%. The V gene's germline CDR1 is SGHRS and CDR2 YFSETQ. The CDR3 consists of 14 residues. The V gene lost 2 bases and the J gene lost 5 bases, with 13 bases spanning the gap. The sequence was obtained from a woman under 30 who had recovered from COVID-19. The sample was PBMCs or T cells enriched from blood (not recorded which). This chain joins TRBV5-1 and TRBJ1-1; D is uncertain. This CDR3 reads CASSLTGVVTEAFF. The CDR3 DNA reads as TGCGCCAGCAGCTTAACGGGTGTTGTAACTGAAGCTTTCTTT.